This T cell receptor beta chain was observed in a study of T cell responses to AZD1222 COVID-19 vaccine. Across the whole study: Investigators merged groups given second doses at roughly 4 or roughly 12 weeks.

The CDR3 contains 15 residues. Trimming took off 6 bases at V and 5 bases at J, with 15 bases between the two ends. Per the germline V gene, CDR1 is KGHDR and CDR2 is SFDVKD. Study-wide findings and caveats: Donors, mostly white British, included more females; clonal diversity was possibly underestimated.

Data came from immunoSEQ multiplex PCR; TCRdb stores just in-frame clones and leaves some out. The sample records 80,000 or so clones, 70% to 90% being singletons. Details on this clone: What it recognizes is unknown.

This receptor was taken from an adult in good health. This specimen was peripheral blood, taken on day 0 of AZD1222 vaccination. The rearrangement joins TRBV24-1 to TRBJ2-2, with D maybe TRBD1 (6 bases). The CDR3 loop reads CATSTEQGPTGELFF. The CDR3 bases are TGTGCCACCAGTACCGAACAGGGCCCAACCGGGGAGCTGTTTTTT.